These 8 T cell receptor beta chains share one sample of origin, sequenced in a study of blood T cell repertoires in COVID-19. Produced via immunoSEQ multiplex PCR; TCRdb's table is partial and in-frame only. The top ten clones hold roughly 19% of a sample with about 75,000 clones, 88% of them seen once. The sample consisted of peripheral blood. All receptors come from a human donor in a cohort sampled during active COVID-19.

The V gene is TRBV6-5, the J gene TRBJ1-4; 11 nucleotides agree with TRBD1. Unmatched junction bases numbered 5, after V lost 1 base and J lost 10 bases. The CDR3 consists of 15 residues. Germline V gene data show CDR1 as MNHEY and CDR2 as SVGAGI. In nucleotides, the CDR3 is TGTGCCAGCAGTTACTGGACAGGGGGCCTCAGAAAACTGTTTTTT. Residues: CASSYWTGGLRKLFF.

V gene TRBV6-5 combines with J gene TRBJ2-5, with 7 bases lining up with TRBD2. With 6 bases clipped from V and 4 bases from J, the junction kept 8 bases outside the gene matches. CDR3 length equals 14 residues. The germline V gene has CDR1 MNHEY and CDR2 SVGAGI. The CDR3 DNA reads as TGTGCCAGCAGGATCGAGCGGGGAAGAGAGACCCAGTACTTC. Encoded protein: CASRIERGRETQYF.

The chain recombines TRBV3-1 (or the pseudogene TRBV3-2) with TRBJ2-3, with 9 bases that match TRBD1. Germline V gene data show CDR1 as LGHDT and CDR2 as YNNKEL (reference sequence). J was trimmed by 0 bases and V by 3 bases; bases with no gene match: 4. The CDR3 is 16 amino acids. The CDR3 nucleotides read TGTGCCAGCAGCCACGGGACAGGGCACAGCACAGATACGCAGTATTTT. Its translation: CASSHGTGHSTDTQYF.

The V and J genes are TRBV3-1 (or the pseudogene TRBV3-2) and TRBJ2-3; 9 nucleotides match TRBD2. The V gene's germline CDR1 is LGHDT and CDR2 YNNKEL (reference sequence). Trimming took 1 base from V and 2 from J; bases not matched to a gene: 4. The CDR3 contains 16 residues. Written as DNA, the CDR3 is TGTGCCAGCAGCCAAGTTAGCGGGGGCACCACAGATACGCAGTATTTT. Protein: CASSQVSGGTTDTQYF.

This clone is a singleton in its sample. V and J are TRBV6-5 and TRBJ2-1; D gene ambiguous. Trimming removed 9 bases from V and 0 bases from J, with 15 bases in between. The V gene's germline CDR1 is MNHEY and CDR2 SVGAGI. The CDR3 runs to 15 residues. The CDR3, as DNA: TGTGCCAGTTGTCCCGACATGAGCTCCTACAATGAGCAGTTCTTC. It is translated as CASCPDMSSYNEQFF.

This clone showed up just once. CDR3 bases: TGTGCCAGCACTAAAGACAGGGGCATGAACACTGAAGCTTTCTTT. Translation: CASTKDRGMNTEAFF. The rearrangement joins TRBV6-5 to TRBJ1-1, with 8 bases aligning to TRBD1. The CDR3 has 15 amino acids. J was trimmed by 0 bases and V by 7 bases; bases with no gene match: 7. The germline gives CDR1 MNHEY, CDR2 SVGAGI.

This chain links TRBV27 with TRBJ2-7, with 10 bases aligning to TRBD2. CDR3 length equals 15 residues. From germline, CDR1 is MNHEY and CDR2 SMNVEV (reference sequence). The ends lost 3 bases at V and 7 bases at J; junction bases unmatched: 9. CDR3 residues: CASSLSGLAPGEQYF. The DNA of the CDR3 is TGTGCCAGCAGTTTGTCGGGACTAGCGCCTGGAGAGCAGTACTTC.

The rearrangement uses TRBV3-1 (or the pseudogene TRBV3-2) and TRBJ2-5; 10 bases align to TRBD2. From germline, CDR1 is LGHDT and CDR2 YNNKEL (reference sequence). With V trimmed by 3 bases and J by 2 bases, 18 bases remained unmatched. The CDR3 runs 20 residues. CDR3 nucleotide sequence: TGTGCCAGCAGCCAGGCTGTCAGCGGGAGGGCCAGGAGGAGGCAAGAGACCCAGTACTTC. This gives the protein CASSQAVSGRARRRQETQYF.